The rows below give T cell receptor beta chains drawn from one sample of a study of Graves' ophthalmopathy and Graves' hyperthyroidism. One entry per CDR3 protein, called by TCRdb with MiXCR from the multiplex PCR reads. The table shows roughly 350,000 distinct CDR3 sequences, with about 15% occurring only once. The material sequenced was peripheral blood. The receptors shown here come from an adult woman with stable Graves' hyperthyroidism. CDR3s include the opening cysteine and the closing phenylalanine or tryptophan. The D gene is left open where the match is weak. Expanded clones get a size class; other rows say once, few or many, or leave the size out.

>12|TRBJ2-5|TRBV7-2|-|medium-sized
TGTGCCAGCAGTGAATGGCAAGAGACCCAGTACTTC
CASSEWQETQYF
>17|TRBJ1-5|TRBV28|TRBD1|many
TGTGCCAGCAGTCCCAGACAGGGGAGATATAGCAATCAGCCCCAGCATTTT
CASSPRQGRYSNQPQHF
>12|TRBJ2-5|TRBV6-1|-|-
TGTGCCAGCAGTGAACTTGGGGGGACCCAGTACTTC
CASSELGGTQYF
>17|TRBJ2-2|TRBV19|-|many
TGTGCCAGTAGTATGGTGACAGGGACTACTAGAACCGGGGAGCTGTTTTTT
CASSMVTGTTRTGELFF
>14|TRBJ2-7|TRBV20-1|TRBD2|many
TGCAGTGCTAGGCCCCCGGGAGGGCCCCACGAGCAGTACTTC
CSARPPGGPHEQYF
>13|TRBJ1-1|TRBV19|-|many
TGTGCCAGTACCTGGACAGCGAACACTGAAGCTTTCTTT
CASTWTANTEAFF
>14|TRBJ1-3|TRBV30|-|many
TGTGCTTCCACAGCCTCCCCCTCTGGAAACACCATATATTTT
CASTASPSGNTIYF
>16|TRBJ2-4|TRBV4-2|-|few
TGTGCCAGCAGCCAAGGCTTTCCGGGAGCCAAAAACATTCAGTACTTC
CASSQGFPGAKNIQYF
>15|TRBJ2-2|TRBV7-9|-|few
TGTGCCAGCAGCTCGACGAGAGGGTTCCCCGGGGAGCTGTTTTTT
CASSSTRGFPGELFF
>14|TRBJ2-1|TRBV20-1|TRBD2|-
TGCAGTGCCCTAGCGGGACTTCTATACAATGAGCAGTTCTTC
CSALAGLLYNEQFF
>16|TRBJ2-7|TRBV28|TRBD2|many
TGTGCCAGCAAATTCTCAGGGACTAGCGGGACCGACGAGCAGTACTTC
CASKFSGTSGTDEQYF
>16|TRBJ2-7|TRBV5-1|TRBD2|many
TGCGCCAGCAGCCAAACTCTACTAGCGGGAGTTGGTGAGCAGTACTTC
CASSQTLLAGVGEQYF
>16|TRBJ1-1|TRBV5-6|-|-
TGTGCCAGCAGCTTGACCCATTTCGACCCGAACACTGAAGCTTTCTTT
CASSLTHFDPNTEAFF
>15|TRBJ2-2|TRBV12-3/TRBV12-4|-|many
TGTGCCAGCAGTTCGAACACTCGGGGCACCGGGGAGCTGTTTTTT
CASSSNTRGTGELFF
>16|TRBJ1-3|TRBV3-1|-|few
TGTGCCAGCAGCCCCGGGCCCCCTCTCTCTGGAAACACCATATATTTT
CASSPGPPLSGNTIYF
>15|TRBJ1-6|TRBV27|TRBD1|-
TGTGCCAGCAGTTGGGGACAGGGGGTAGTATCACCCCTCCACTTT
CASSWGQGVVSPLHF
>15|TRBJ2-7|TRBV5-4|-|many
TGTGCCAGCAGTGGCGGGCCTAGCGTCTCCTACGAGCAGTACTTC
CASSGGPSVSYEQYF
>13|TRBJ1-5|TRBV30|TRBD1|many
TGTGCCTGGAGTGGACAGGGGGATCAGCCCCAGCATTTT
CAWSGQGDQPQHF
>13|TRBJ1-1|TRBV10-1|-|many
TGCGCCAGCAGTGATGCGGCGGATGGTGAAGCTTTCTTT
CASSDAADGEAFF
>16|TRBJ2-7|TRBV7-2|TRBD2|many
TGTGCCAGCAGCTCGACTTCGGGACTAGCGGGCAACGAGCAGTACTTC
CASSSTSGLAGNEQYF
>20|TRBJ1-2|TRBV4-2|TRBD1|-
TGTGCCAGCAGCCCAAAAGCCTACGAAAGAGCCGGGACAGGGGTTAGTGGCTACACCTTC
CASSPKAYERAGTGVSGYTF
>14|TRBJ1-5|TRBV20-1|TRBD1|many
TGCAGTGCCGGTCCGGGACAGCGAGATCAGCCCCAGCATTTT
CSAGPGQRDQPQHF